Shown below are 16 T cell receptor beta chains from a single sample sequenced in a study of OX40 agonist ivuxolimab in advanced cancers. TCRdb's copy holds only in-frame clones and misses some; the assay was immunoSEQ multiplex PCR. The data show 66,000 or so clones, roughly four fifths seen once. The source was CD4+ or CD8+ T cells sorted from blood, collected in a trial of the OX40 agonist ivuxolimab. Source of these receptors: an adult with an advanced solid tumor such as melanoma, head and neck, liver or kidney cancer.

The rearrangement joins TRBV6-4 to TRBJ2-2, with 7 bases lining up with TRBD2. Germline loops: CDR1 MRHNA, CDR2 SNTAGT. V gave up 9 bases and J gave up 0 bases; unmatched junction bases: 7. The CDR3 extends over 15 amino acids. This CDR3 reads CASGAGSPNTGELFF. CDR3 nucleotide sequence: TGTGCCAGTGGAGCGGGGTCCCCGAACACCGGGGAGCTGTTTTTT.

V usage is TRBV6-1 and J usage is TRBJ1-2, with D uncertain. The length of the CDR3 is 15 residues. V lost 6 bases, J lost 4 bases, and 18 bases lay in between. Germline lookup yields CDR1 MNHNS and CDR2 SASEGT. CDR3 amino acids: CASSADPVRSYGYTF. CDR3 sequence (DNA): TGTGCCAGCAGCGCCGACCCGGTTCGTTCCTATGGCTACACCTTC.

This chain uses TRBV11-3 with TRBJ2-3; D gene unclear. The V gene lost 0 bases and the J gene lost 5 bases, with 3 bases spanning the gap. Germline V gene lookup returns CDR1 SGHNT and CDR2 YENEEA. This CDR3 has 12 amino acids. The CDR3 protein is CASSLERDTQYF. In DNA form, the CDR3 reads TGTGCCAGCAGCTTAGAGCGAGATACGCAGTATTTT.

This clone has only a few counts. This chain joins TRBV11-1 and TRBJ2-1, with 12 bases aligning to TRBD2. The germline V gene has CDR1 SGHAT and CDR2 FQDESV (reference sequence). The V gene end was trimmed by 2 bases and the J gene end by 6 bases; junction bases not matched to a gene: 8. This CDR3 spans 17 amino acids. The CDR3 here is CASSLLLAGGPINEQFF. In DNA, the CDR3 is TGTGCCAGCAGCTTACTACTAGCGGGGGGACCAATCAATGAGCAGTTCTTC.

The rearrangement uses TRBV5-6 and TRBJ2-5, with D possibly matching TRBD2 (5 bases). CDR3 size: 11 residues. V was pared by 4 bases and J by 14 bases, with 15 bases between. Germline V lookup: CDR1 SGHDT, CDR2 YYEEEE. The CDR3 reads CASSGRDLFYF. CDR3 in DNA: TGTGCCAGCAGCGGCCGGGATCTTTTTTACTTC.

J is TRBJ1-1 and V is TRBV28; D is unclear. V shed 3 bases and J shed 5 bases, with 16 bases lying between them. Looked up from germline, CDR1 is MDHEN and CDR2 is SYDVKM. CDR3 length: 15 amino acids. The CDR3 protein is CASSFLDPTGTEAFF. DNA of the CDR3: TGTGCCAGCAGTTTTTTGGACCCGACCGGGACTGAAGCTTTCTTT.

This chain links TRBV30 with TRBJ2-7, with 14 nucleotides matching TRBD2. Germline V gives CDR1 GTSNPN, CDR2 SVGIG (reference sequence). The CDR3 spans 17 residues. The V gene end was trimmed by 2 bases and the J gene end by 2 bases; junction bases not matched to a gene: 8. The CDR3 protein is CAWSLPWTSGRTYEQYF. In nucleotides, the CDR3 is TGTGCCTGGAGTCTTCCCTGGACTAGCGGGAGGACCTACGAGCAGTACTTC.

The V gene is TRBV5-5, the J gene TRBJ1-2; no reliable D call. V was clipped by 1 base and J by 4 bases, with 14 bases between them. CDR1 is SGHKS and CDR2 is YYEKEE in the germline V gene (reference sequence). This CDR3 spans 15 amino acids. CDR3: CASSLLQRTLYGYTF. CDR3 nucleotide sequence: TGTGCCAGCAGCTTGCTACAGCGAACGCTCTATGGCTACACCTTC.

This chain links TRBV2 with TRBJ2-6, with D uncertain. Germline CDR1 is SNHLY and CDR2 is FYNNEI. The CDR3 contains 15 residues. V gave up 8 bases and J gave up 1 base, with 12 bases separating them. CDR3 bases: TGTGCCAGCGCCGAGGATTTGTCTGGGGCCAACGTCCTGACTTTC. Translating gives CASAEDLSGANVLTF.

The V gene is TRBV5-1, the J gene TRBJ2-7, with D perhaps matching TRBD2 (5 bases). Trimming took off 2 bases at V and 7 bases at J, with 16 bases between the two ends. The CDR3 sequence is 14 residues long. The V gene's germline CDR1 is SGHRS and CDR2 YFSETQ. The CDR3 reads CASSFTPDPGEQYF. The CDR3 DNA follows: TGCGCCAGCAGCTTTACTCCAGATCCGGGAGAGCAGTACTTC.

CDR3 nucleotide sequence: TGTGCCAGCAGTTACGCAGCGTATAGCAATCAGCCCCAGCATTTT. It yields the protein CASSYAAYSNQPQHF. The chain combines TRBV6-5 with TRBJ1-5; D not certain. Trimming pared 2 bases from V and 0 bases from J, leaving 8 bases between. This CDR3 contains 15 residues. Germline CDR1 reads MNHEY; CDR2 reads SVGAGI.

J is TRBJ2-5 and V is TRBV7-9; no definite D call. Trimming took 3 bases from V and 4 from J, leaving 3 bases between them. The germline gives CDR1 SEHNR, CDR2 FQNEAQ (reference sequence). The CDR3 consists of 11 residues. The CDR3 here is CASSFTETQYF. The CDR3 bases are TGTGCCAGCAGCTTCACAGAGACCCAGTACTTC.

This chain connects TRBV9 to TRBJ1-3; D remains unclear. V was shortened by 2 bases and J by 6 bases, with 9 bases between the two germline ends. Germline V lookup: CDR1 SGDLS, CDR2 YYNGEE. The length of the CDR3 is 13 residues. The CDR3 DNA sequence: TGTGCCAGCAGCGTGAGTCTGGTAAACACCATATATTTT. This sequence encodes CASSVSLVNTIYF.

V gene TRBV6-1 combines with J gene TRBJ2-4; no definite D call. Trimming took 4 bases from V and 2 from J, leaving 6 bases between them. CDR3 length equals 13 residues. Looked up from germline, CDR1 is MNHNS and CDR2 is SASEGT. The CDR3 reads CASSGLSKNIQYF. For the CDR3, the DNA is TGTGCCAGCAGTGGCCTTTCCAAAAACATTCAGTACTTC.

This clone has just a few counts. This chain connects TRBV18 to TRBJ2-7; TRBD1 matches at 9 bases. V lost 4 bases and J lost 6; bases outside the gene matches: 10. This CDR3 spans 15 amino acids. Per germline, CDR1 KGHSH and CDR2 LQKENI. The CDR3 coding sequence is TGTGCCAGCTCACAAGAACAGGGGGCTTCCGGCGAGCAGTACTTC. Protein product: CASSQEQGASGEQYF.

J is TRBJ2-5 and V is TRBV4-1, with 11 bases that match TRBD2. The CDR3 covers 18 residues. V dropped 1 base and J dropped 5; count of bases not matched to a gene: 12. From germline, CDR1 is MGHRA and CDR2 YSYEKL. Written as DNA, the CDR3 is TGCGCCAGCAGCCAAGGTCTGGGGCTAGCGGGGGGTATGGAGACCCAGTACTTC. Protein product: CASSQGLGLAGGMETQYF.